The subject of this entry is one TCR beta chain. Trimming took 6 bases from V and 3 from J, leaving 9 bases between them. The length of the CDR3 is 13 residues. Per the germline V gene, CDR1 is MNHEY and CDR2 is SMNVEV (reference sequence). The sample is drawn from a study of cytomegalovirus exposure and HLA in healthy donors. The PCR made use of 60 Vbeta and 13 Jbeta primers. Clones were read by immunoSEQ multiplex PCR, and TCRdb kept only the in-frame ones, dropping some. The sample lists some 190,000 clones, about four fifths occurring once. This clonotype was sampled from a man between 40 and 49 years old in good health and CMV-seropositive. The sequenced material came from PBMCs. This chain connects TRBV27 to TRBJ1-5; the D gene is possibly TRBD1 (5 bases). The CDR3 spells CASSLQVNQPQHF. CDR3 coding DNA: TGTGCCAGCAGCTTACAGGTCAATCAGCCCCAGCATTTT.